This TCR beta chain was identified during a study of identical twins. Notes on this clonotype: Its antigen is unidentified.

There were only healthy Caucasians among the donors. Whole-study findings and limits: Interpretation of the results relied on cross-sectional statistical analysis and not on following the same donors. Modelling approaches yielded underestimates of out-of-frame TCR alpha sharing between monozygotic twins.

The CDR3 runs to 18 residues. Trimming took 7 bases from V and 1 from J, leaving 24 bases between them. CDR1 is MNHNS and CDR2 is SASEGT in the germline V gene. TCRdb used MiXCR to reprocess the 5' RACE reads, holding one entry per CDR3 protein. In the table there are just over 500,000 distinct CDR3 sequences, 20% to 25% of which are singletons. The sample was also reused in another study, on T cells expressing NK-cell markers. That paper adds: Six or seven donors had dominant NKG2C+ clonotypes that comprised roughly 1.0-7.5% of their CD8+ T cells.

This clonotype originated in a woman under 30 in good health. Sequenced input: CD4+ T cells sorted from blood. The chain couples TRBV6-1 to TRBJ2-3; D possibly corresponds to TRBD2 (7 bases). The CDR3 region has the DNA TGTGCCAGCAAACCTTCCTTCGGGGGGCAAGGTGGCACAGATACGCAGTATTTT. Residues: CASKPSFGGQGGTDTQYF.